These 29 T cell receptor beta chains were all obtained from the same sample, sequenced in a study of blood T cell repertoires in COVID-19. Using immunoSEQ multiplex PCR, the repertoire was profiled, and TCRdb retains in-frame clones only, with some absent. Of over 120,000 clones in the sample, about three quarters were seen once. The sequenced sample consisted of PBMCs or T cells enriched from blood (not recorded which). All receptors come from a woman aged 50 to 60 who had recovered from COVID-19.

This clone has ten or more counts. The V and J genes are TRBV30 and TRBJ1-1, with unresolved D. The ends were cut back, 0 bases at V and 0 bases at J, with 11 bases in the middle. Germline CDR1 reads GTSNPN; CDR2 reads SVGIG (reference sequence). The CDR3 covers 15 residues. In nucleotides, the CDR3 is TGTGCCTGGAGTGTCCCCGGTGGAGTGAACACTGAAGCTTTCTTT. Translating it yields CAWSVPGGVNTEAFF.

The chain is built from TRBV4-1 and TRBJ1-2; D gene uncertain. There are 14 residues in the CDR3. V lost 4 bases, J lost 2 bases, and 11 bases lay in between. Germline V gene data show CDR1 as MGHRA and CDR2 as YSYEKL. CDR3 in amino acids: CASSLDTLNYGYTF. The DNA of the CDR3 is TGCGCCAGCAGCCTAGACACTTTAAACTATGGCTACACCTTC.

The chain employs TRBV3-1 (or the pseudogene TRBV3-2) and TRBJ1-6; 8 bases are a match to TRBD1. This CDR3 spans 15 amino acids. Germline V gene lookup returns CDR1 LGHDT and CDR2 YNNKEL (reference sequence). After removal of 2 bases from V and 6 bases from J, the junction contained 3 bases not matched to a gene. The CDR3 here is CASSQNTGGNSPLHF. The CDR3 region has the DNA TGTGCCAGCAGCCAAAACACAGGGGGTAATTCACCCCTCCACTTT.

The rearrangement links TRBV6-5 to TRBJ2-5, with D possibly being TRBD2 (5 bases). Germline V gene data show CDR1 as MNHEY and CDR2 as SVGAGI. The CDR3 has 12 amino acids. Trimming took 10 bases from V and 0 from J, leaving 9 bases between them. CDR3 coding DNA: TGTGCCACCTCCGGGGACCAAGAGACCCAGTACTTC. Its protein is CATSGDQETQYF.

V and J are TRBV3-1 (or the pseudogene TRBV3-2) and TRBJ1-1, with TRBD1 as a possible D gene (6 bases). The CDR3 has 14 amino acids. From germline, CDR1 is LGHDT and CDR2 YNNKEL (reference sequence). The V gene lost 4 bases and the J gene lost 2 bases, with 11 bases spanning the gap. The CDR3 coding sequence is TGTGCCAGCAGCCCGGACAGCGTTAACACTGAAGCTTTCTTT. Translated: CASSPDSVNTEAFF.

Here the CDR3 DNA reads TGTGCCATCAGTGAGGGGACTAGCGGGAGTAAAGAGACCCAGTACTTC. It yields the protein CAISEGTSGSKETQYF. This rearrangement joins TRBV10-3 to TRBJ2-5; 14 bases align to TRBD2. CDR3 size: 16 residues. The junction had 2 bases not matched to a gene; V was cut back by 2 bases and J by 3 bases. Germline V gene data show CDR1 as ENHRY and CDR2 as SYGVKD.

This CDR3 reads CASSESLALKEKLFF. In DNA form, the CDR3 reads TGTGCCAGCAGTGAAAGTCTGGCCCTGAAGGAAAAACTGTTTTTT. This chain links TRBV25-1 with TRBJ1-4; D gene ambiguous. V was cut by 2 bases and J by 8 bases, with 15 bases left in between. Germline loops: CDR1 MGHDK, CDR2 SYGVNS. There are 15 residues in the CDR3.

The V and J genes are TRBV5-6 and TRBJ1-2; no definite D call. Germline CDR1 reads SGHDT; CDR2 reads YYEEEE. The germline V and J ends were trimmed by 4 bases and 4 bases, with 11 bases remaining between them. The CDR3 contains 13 residues. The CDR3 nucleotides are TGTGCCAGCAGCCCCGGGAACTTCTATGGCTACACCTTC. Translating gives CASSPGNFYGYTF.

CDR3 amino acids: CASTHLRTGGKGANYGYTF. DNA for the CDR3: TGTGCCAGCACCCACCTAAGGACAGGGGGCAAGGGGGCTAACTATGGCTACACCTTC. The V and J genes are TRBV27 and TRBJ1-2; TRBD1 aligns across 11 bases. Trimming removed 7 bases from V and 0 bases from J; junction bases left unmatched: 16. Germline CDR1 and CDR2: MNHEY and SMNVEV (reference sequence). This CDR3 comprises 19 residues.

This chain links TRBV3-1 (or the pseudogene TRBV3-2) with TRBJ1-2, with 11 bases identical to TRBD1. Losses at the gene ends were 1 base for V and 6 bases for J; bases not matched to a gene: 4. This CDR3 has 15 residues. CDR1 is LGHDT and CDR2 is YNNKEL in the germline V gene (reference sequence). The chain's CDR3 is CASSQGGTGGDGYTF. CDR3 sequence (DNA): TGTGCCAGCAGCCAAGGTGGGACAGGGGGAGATGGCTACACCTTC.

This chain joins TRBV7-2 and TRBJ2-1; 12 nucleotides align to TRBD2. This CDR3 comprises 15 residues. Per the germline V gene, CDR1 is SGHTA and CDR2 is FQGNSA. V lost 4 bases, J lost 10 bases, and 8 bases stayed unmatched. The CDR3 bases are TGTGCCAGCAGCTCAGGGCTAGCGGGAGGGGCCGAGCAGTTCTTC. It specifies CASSSGLAGGAEQFF.

The V call is TRBV6-1, the J call TRBJ1-6; D is uncertain. Trimming left V 3 bases short and J 6 bases short, with 9 bases between. Germline-derived CDR1 and CDR2 are MNHNS and SASEGT. This CDR3 is built from 14 residues. The CDR3 is CASSESQANSPLHF. The DNA for the CDR3 is TGTGCCAGCAGTGAGTCGCAAGCTAATTCACCCCTCCACTTT.

This chain connects TRBV24-1 to TRBJ2-3; D unresolved. The CDR3 has 11 amino acids. With 4 bases removed from V and 6 bases from J, the gap between germline ends came to 4 bases. The germline gives CDR1 KGHDR, CDR2 SFDVKD. The DNA of the CDR3 is TGTGCCACCAGTGAAAGCGATACGCAGTATTTT. Its translation: CATSESDTQYF.

The chain joins TRBV7-9 to TRBJ1-5; D not certain. CDR1 is SEHNR and CDR2 is FQNEAQ in the germline V gene (reference sequence). Deletions cut 0 bases from V and 1 base from J, with 13 bases between. This CDR3 region has 17 residues. The CDR3 region is CASSLARGKESNQPQHF. The DNA for the CDR3 is TGTGCCAGCAGCTTAGCGCGGGGTAAAGAGAGCAATCAGCCCCAGCATTTT.

This CDR3 is CASSLIRAGGEQYF. The CDR3 region has the DNA TGTGCCAGCAGCTTGATCCGAGCGGGGGGGGAGCAGTACTTC. The V and J genes are TRBV11-2 and TRBJ2-7; 10 bases agree with TRBD2. V lost 3 bases to trimming and J lost 7 bases; unmatched junction nucleotides: 6. Looked up from germline, CDR1 is SGHAT and CDR2 is FQNNGV. The CDR3 contains 14 residues.

This sequence joins TRBV7-3 and TRBJ1-1; possible D gene TRBD1, 5 bases. The V gene lost 5 bases and the J gene lost 0 bases, with 7 bases spanning the gap. From germline, CDR1 is SGHTA and CDR2 FQGTGA. The CDR3 totals 13 residues. Here the CDR3 reads CASSATVNTEAFF. The CDR3 nucleotides are TGTGCCAGCAGCGCGACAGTGAACACTGAAGCTTTCTTT.

This chain uses TRBV7-9 with TRBJ1-4, with 7 bases aligning to TRBD1. CDR3 size: 15 residues. With V trimmed by 1 base and J by 8 bases, 7 bases remained unmatched. Germline V gene lookup returns CDR1 SEHNR and CDR2 FQNEAQ (reference sequence). CDR3 residues: CASSLETGSSEKLFF. In DNA form, the CDR3 reads TGTGCCAGCAGCTTAGAGACAGGGAGCTCGGAAAAACTGTTTTTT. Together with reference TRBV7-9 and TRBJ1-4, the CDR3 gives the full variable domain: DTGVSQNPRHKITKRGQNVTFRCDPISEHNRLYWYRQTLGQGPEFLTYFQNEAQLEKSRLLSDRFSAERPKGSFSTLEIQRTEQGDSAMYLCASSLETGSSEKLFFGSGTQLSVL.

This sequence joins TRBV4-2 and TRBJ1-4; D uncertain. The CDR3 extends over 14 amino acids. Trimming pared 1 base from V and 3 bases from J, leaving 6 bases between. CDR1 is LGHNA and CDR2 is YNFKEQ in the germline V gene. CDR3 DNA: TGTGCCAGCAGCCAAGGACTGTCTAATGAAAAACTGTTTTTT. As protein: CASSQGLSNEKLFF.

The chain joins TRBV9 to TRBJ1-6; TRBD1 agrees at 11 bases. V shed 5 bases and J 10 bases; nucleotides not matched to a gene: 8. This CDR3 is 15 amino acids long. The V gene's germline CDR1 is SGDLS and CDR2 YYNGEE. The CDR3 bases are TGTGCCAGCAGACAAGGACAGGGGGCGAACTCACCCCTCCACTTT. Its protein is CASRQGQGANSPLHF.

This rearrangement joins TRBV28 to TRBJ2-3; unclear D gene. Trimming shortened V by 6 bases and J by 0 bases, and 7 bases separated the two germline ends. Germline V gene data show CDR1 as MDHEN and CDR2 as SYDVKM. The CDR3 covers 13 residues. Here the CDR3 reads CASSPPSTDTQYF. CDR3 DNA sequence: TGTGCCAGCAGCCCTCCCAGCACAGATACGCAGTATTTT.

The chain couples TRBV6-6 to TRBJ1-2; 12 positions match TRBD1. This CDR3 contains 15 residues. CDR1 is MNHNY and CDR2 is SVGAGI in the germline V gene (reference sequence). With 4 bases clipped from V and 7 bases from J, the junction kept 7 bases outside the gene matches. The CDR3 sequence is CASSSPGQGASGYTF. The CDR3 bases are TGTGCCAGCAGTTCCCCGGGACAGGGGGCGTCTGGCTACACCTTC.

There are a few counts of this clone. Additional DNA sequences in this sample encode the identical CDR3. V and J are TRBV5-6 and TRBJ1-5; 9 bases map to TRBD1. V lost 0 bases and J lost 3; bases outside the gene matches: 1. This CDR3 has 15 amino acids. Germline V CDR1 and CDR2: SGHDT, YYEEEE. The CDR3: CASSLGTGDNQPQHF. The CDR3 nucleotides read TGTGCCAGCAGCTTGGGGACAGGGGACAATCAGCCCCAGCATTTT.

This clone was seen only a few times. This sequence joins TRBV28 and TRBJ1-1; a possible D gene is TRBD1 (5 bases). Looked up from germline, CDR1 is MDHEN and CDR2 is SYDVKM. V lost 5 bases and J 8 bases, leaving 21 bases between the germline ends. The CDR3 is 15 residues long. CDR3 region: CASSPTPGLPQEAFF. The CDR3 bases are TGTGCCAGCAGTCCAACCCCAGGGCTCCCCCAAGAAGCTTTCTTT.

This clone appeared a few times. This chain joins TRBV3-1 (or the pseudogene TRBV3-2) and TRBJ1-3; D may be TRBD1 (6 bases). From germline, CDR1 is LGHDT and CDR2 YNNKEL (reference sequence). The V and J ends lost 3 bases and 4 bases respectively, with 19 bases between them. This CDR3 has 17 residues. CDR3 in amino acids: CASSHPFTPGVGNTIYF. The CDR3 DNA sequence: TGTGCCAGCAGCCACCCCTTCACGCCAGGGGTCGGAAACACCATATATTTT.

The chain carries TRBV28 and TRBJ1-1, with a weak D call TRBD1 (5 bases). CDR1 MDHEN and CDR2 SYDVKM come from the germline V gene. Trimming stripped 4 bases from V and 4 bases from J, with 16 bases between. The CDR3 contains 15 residues. The CDR3: CASSSPGIRSTEAFF. The CDR3 DNA reads TGTGCCAGCAGTTCCCCAGGGATCCGTTCCACTGAAGCTTTCTTT.

In the case of this clone: The germline gene is not matched at one end of the junction; a read error may be the cause. The chain employs TRBV13 and TRBJ2-2, with 10 bases that match TRBD2. There are 15 residues in the CDR3. Germline CDR1 reads PRHDT; CDR2 reads FYEKMQ (reference sequence). In DNA, the CDR3 is TGTGCCAGCAGTTTAGCGGGGGGTATCACCGGGGAGCTGTTTTTT. Protein sequence: CASSLAGGITGELFF.

The chain uses TRBV7-9 and TRBJ1-3; D is uncertain. V shed 1 base and J shed 4 bases, with 8 bases lying between them. Germline V gives CDR1 SEHNR, CDR2 FQNEAQ (reference sequence). CDR3 size: 14 residues. In DNA form, the CDR3 reads TGTGCCAGCAGCTTAGACGGGAACGGAAACACCATATATTTT. Amino acid sequence: CASSLDGNGNTIYF.

This clone was detected once. The genes are TRBV2 and TRBJ2-1; TRBD2 matches 9 bases. V shed 4 bases and J 9 bases; nucleotides not matched to a gene: 13. The CDR3 consists of 16 residues. Looked up from germline, CDR1 is SNHLY and CDR2 is FYNNEI. The CDR3 DNA reads as TGTGCCAGCAGTGCACATTACTGGCGGGGGGGCCGTGAGCAGTTCTTC. It is translated as CASSAHYWRGGREQFF. The complete variable domain, with remaining parts taken from reference TRBV2 and TRBJ2-1, reads EPEVTQTPSHQVTQMGQEVILRCVPISNHLYFYWYRQILGQKVEFLVSFYNNEISEKSEIFDDQFSVERPDGSNFTLKIRSTKLEDSAMYFCASSAHYWRGGREQFFGPGTRLTVL.

This sequence joins TRBV29-1 and TRBJ2-3; 7 positions match TRBD2. From germline, CDR1 is SQVTM and CDR2 ANQGSEA. CDR3 length: 13 amino acids. Unmatched junction bases numbered 5, after V lost 4 bases and J lost 4 bases. CDR3 residues: CSVARLAPDTQYF. The CDR3 DNA follows: TGCAGCGTTGCACGACTAGCCCCAGATACGCAGTATTTT.